The present T cell receptor (beta chain) was sequenced within a study of long-term antiretroviral therapy in people with HIV. Looking at the study overall: First collections came about a decade before the 2015 immediate-ART recommendation.

Study-wide results and caveats: Clones showing expansion before ART dominated the repertoire at all time points.

The cryopreserved samples used held roughly 0.85-10 million PBMC prior to extraction of DNA. A v3.0 immunoSEQ assay was performed at survey level. Libraries were prepared by immunoSEQ multiplex PCR; TCRdb keeps only in-frame clonotypes and omits some of them. The table lists 25,000 to 30,000 clones, 75% to 85% of them singletons, with 14% in the top ten. Regarding this clone: Its antigen is undetermined.

The source material was unsorted PBMCs, sampled 2.9 years after starting antiretroviral therapy. The receptor's source is a man aged 45-60 years with HIV.

The CDR3 protein is CASSQGLAVFSGANVLTF. As DNA, the CDR3 is TGCGCCAGCAGCCAAGGGCTAGCGGTTTTCTCTGGGGCCAACGTCCTGACTTTC. The chain joins TRBV4-3 to TRBJ2-6, with 7 nucleotides matching TRBD2. Per the germline V gene, CDR1 is LGHNA and CDR2 is YSLEER. This CDR3 contains 18 residues. Trimming cost V 1 base and J 0 bases; bases outside gene matches: 6.